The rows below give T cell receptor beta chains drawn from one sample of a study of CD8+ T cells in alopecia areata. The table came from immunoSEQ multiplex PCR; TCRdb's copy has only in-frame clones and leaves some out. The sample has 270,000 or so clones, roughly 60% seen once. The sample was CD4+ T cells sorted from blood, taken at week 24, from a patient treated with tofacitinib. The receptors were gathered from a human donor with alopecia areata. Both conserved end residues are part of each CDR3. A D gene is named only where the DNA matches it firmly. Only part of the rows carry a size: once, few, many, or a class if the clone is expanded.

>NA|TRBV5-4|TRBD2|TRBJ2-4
TGTGCCAGCAGCCTAATGACTAGCGGGGAACTGAGTGACATTCAGTACTTC
CASSLMTSGELSDIQYF
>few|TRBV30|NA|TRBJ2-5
TGTGCCTGGAGTGTAGGGTCCGGGAAGGGAGAGACCCAGTACTTC
CAWSVGSGKGETQYF
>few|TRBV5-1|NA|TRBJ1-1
TGCGCCAGCAGCTTGGAAGCCAGTGCCGGTCGGGCTTTCTTT
CASSLEASAGRAFF
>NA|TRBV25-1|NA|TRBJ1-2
TGTGCCAGCAGTGAAATGGTCGCACGGGGCTACACCTTC
CASSEMVARGYTF
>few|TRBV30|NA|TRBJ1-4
TGTGCCTGGAGCCCACGATGGCAGGCGGGGGGAGAAAAACTGTTTTTT
CAWSPRWQAGGEKLFF
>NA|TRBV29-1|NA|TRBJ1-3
TGCAGCGTTCGGGGTCGGGCTAGTGGAAACACCATATATTTT
CSVRGRASGNTIYF
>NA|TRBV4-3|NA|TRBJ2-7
TGCGCCAGCAGCCAAGATCTCCGGGTGGCCGAGCAGTACTTC
CASSQDLRVAEQYF
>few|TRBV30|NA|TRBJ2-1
TGTGCCTGGAGCCGTACGCTCTCCTACAATGAGCAGTTCTTC
CAWSRTLSYNEQFF
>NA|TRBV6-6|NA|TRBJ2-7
TGTGCCACCCTCATCGGGCCGCCTGACTACGAGCAGTACTTC
CATLIGPPDYEQYF
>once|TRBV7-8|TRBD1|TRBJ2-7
TGTGCCAGCAGCTTACGTCGGACAGGGGGCTACGAGCAGTACTTC
CASSLRRTGGYEQYF
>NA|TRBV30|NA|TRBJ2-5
TGTGCCTGGGGTCGAACCGGGCTACAGAGTGGAGAGACCCAGTACTTC
CAWGRTGLQSGETQYF
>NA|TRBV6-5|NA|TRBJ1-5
TGTGCCTCCAGGGTGGCAGGCGGTCAGCCCCAGCATTTT
CASRVAGGQPQHF
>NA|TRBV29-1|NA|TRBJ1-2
TGCAGCGTTGCTAGGGCGTACTATGGCTACACCTTC
CSVARAYYGYTF
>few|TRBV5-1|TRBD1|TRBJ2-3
TGCGCCAGCAGCTTGGGACAGGGAAAAGATACGCAGTATTTT
CASSLGQGKDTQYF
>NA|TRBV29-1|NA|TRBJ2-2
TGCAGCGTTGCTGCCGGGCTCGCAGCCGGGGAGCTGTTTTTT
CSVAAGLAAGELFF
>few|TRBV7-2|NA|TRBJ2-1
TGTGCCAGCAGCTTACGGCCCCGGGAGCAGTTCTTC
CASSLRPREQFF
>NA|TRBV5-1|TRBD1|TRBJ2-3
TGCGCCAGCAGCTTGAGGACAGGGGCCACAGATACGCAGTATTTT
CASSLRTGATDTQYF
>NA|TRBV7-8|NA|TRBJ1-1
TGTGCCAGCAGCCCCTTCGCAGGGTTAGAAGCTTTCTTT
CASSPFAGLEAFF
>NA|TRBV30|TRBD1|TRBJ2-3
TGTGCCTGGAGTGTACAGGGGTTCACAGATACGCAGTATTTT
CAWSVQGFTDTQYF
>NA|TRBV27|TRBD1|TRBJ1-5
TGTGCCAGGGGACAGGTCAATCAGCCCCAGCATTTT
CARGQVNQPQHF
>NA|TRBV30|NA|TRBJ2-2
TGTGCCTGGAGATTCAGGGAAGCCGGGGAGCTGTTTTTT
CAWRFREAGELFF
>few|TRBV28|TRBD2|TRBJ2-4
TGTGCCAGCAGTCCCTCGACTAGCGGGCTAGCCAAAAACATTCAGTACTTC
CASSPSTSGLAKNIQYF
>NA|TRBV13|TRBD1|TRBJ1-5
TGTGCCAGCAGCTTAAGATCAGGACAGGGGGGGAATCAGCCCCAGCATTTT
CASSLRSGQGGNQPQHF
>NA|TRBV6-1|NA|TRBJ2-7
TGTGCCAGCAGTGAAGCCTGGGGGCGCAGGTACGAGCAGTACTTC
CASSEAWGRRYEQYF
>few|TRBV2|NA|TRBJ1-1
TGTGCCAGCAGACGACAGAGGAACACTGAAGCTTTCTTT
CASRRQRNTEAFF
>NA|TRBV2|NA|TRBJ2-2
TGTGCCAGCAGTGAACAGGCGCCCGGGGAGCTGTTTTTT
CASSEQAPGELFF
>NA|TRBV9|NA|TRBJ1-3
TGTGCCAGCAGCCCTCTGACCACCGGAAACACCATATATTTT
CASSPLTTGNTIYF
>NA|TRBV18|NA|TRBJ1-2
TGTGCCAGCTCACTCCCTGGGGGGAGCTACACCTTC
CASSLPGGSYTF
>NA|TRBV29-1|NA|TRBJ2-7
TGCAGCGTTGGACGGGACTCCTACGAGCAGTACTTC
CSVGRDSYEQYF
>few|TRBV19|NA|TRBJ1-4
TGTGCCAGTAGTAAGAGGGGGATCGGTGAAAAACTGTTTTTT
CASSKRGIGEKLFF
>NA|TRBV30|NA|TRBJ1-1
TGTGCCTGGAGTGGGCGACGGCTGAACACTGAAGCTTTCTTT
CAWSGRRLNTEAFF
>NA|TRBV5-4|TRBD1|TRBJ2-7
TGTGCCAGCAGCCCCCGACAGGGGGATCAATACGAGCAGTACTTC
CASSPRQGDQYEQYF
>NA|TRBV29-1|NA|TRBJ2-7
TGCAGCGGATCCATACCACCCTACGAGCAGTACTTC
CSGSIPPYEQYF
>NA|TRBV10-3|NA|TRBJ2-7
TGTGCCATCAGTGAGTCGGGATCCTCCTACGAGCAGTACTTC
CAISESGSSYEQYF
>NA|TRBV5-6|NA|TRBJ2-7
TGTGCCAGCAGCTTCGGGACACACAGCTACGAGCAGTACTTC
CASSFGTHSYEQYF
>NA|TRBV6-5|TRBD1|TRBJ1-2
TGTGCCAGCAGGACAGGGTTTGGCTACACCTTC
CASRTGFGYTF
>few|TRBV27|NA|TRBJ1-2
TGTGCCAGCAGTTTTGTAGCTAACTATGGCTACACCTTC
CASSFVANYGYTF
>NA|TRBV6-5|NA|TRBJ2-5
TGTGCCAGCAAGGTTGGGGCGGGGGAGACCCAGTACTTC
CASKVGAGETQYF
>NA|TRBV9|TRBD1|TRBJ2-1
TGTGCCAGCAGCGTAGAAGGGACAGGCGTCTACAATGAGCAGTTCTTC
CASSVEGTGVYNEQFF
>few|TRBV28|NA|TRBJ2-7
TGTGCCAGCAGTTTACGGGGCCGCCTCCTCTACGAGCAGTACTTC
CASSLRGRLLYEQYF
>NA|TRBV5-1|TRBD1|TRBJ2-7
TGCGCCAGCAGCACGGACAGGGTCTACGAGCAGTACTTC
CASSTDRVYEQYF
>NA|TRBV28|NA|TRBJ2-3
TGTGCCAGCAGTCACACAGATACGCAGTATTTT
CASSHTDTQYF
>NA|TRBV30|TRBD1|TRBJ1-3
TGTGCCTGGAGCGAGGGGGCGCCGGGAAACACCATATATTTT
CAWSEGAPGNTIYF
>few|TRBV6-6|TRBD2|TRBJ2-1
TGTGCCAGCAGCCTAAGCGGGAGCTCCTACAATGAGCAGTTCTTC
CASSLSGSSYNEQFF
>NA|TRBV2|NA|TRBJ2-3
TGTGCCAGCAGCGACAGGAGGGGCAGCACAGATACGCAGTATTTT
CASSDRRGSTDTQYF
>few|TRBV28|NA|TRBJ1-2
TGTGCCAGCAGTGTGCCGGGACGGAGCCAGAGGGGCTACACCTTC
CASSVPGRSQRGYTF
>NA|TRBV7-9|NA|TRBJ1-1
TGTGCCAGCAGCCGTGACAGAAGTAACACTGAAGCTTTCTTT
CASSRDRSNTEAFF
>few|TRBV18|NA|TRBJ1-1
TGTGCCAGCTCGGTCAGGGTGAACACTGAAGCTTTCTTT
CASSVRVNTEAFF
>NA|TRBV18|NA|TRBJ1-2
TGTGCCAGCTCACCTGCCGGGACACTTTATGGCTACACCTTC
CASSPAGTLYGYTF
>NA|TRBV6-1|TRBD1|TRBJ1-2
TGTGCCAGCAGGAGGACAGGGAACTATGGCTACACCTTC
CASRRTGNYGYTF
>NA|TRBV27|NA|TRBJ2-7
TGTGCCAGCAGTTACTCTTCCGGGACCCCTGGTCTTTCCTACGAGCAGTACTTC
CASSYSSGTPGLSYEQYF
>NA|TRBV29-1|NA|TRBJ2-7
TGCAGCGTTGAAGACAGGCCCTACGAGCAGTACTTC
CSVEDRPYEQYF